This T cell receptor (beta chain) is drawn from a study of T cell repertoires in cytomegalovirus infection. Turning to the study itself: Signatures in public TCR beta sequences pointed to both CMV infection and matching HLA type. Findings of the study overall: Predominance within the ex vivo response was attributable to HLA-C-restricted CMV-specific TCR beta clonotypes.

TCRdb re-analysed the reads in MiXCR, keeping a single row per CDR3 protein. The sample yields 700,000 to 850,000 distinct CDR3 sequences, around a third seen once. This clonotype has more than one count but fewer than ten. Its antigen is still unknown. The sequence was obtained from a human donor in good health (CMV status not recorded). Some clones in this sample may be carry-over from other donors' samples. Specimen: cultured CD8+ T cells from PBMCs, collected from culture after CMV antigen stimulation.

The CDR3 reads CASSSAGGEQYF. Written as DNA, the CDR3 is TGTGCCAGCAGCTCTGCAGGGGGCGAGCAGTACTTC. The chain joins TRBV7-9 to TRBJ2-7; the match to TRBD1 covers 7 bases. From germline, CDR1 is SEHNR and CDR2 FQNEAQ (reference sequence). The CDR3 totals 12 residues. V lost 4 bases to trimming and J lost 6 bases; unmatched junction nucleotides: 3.